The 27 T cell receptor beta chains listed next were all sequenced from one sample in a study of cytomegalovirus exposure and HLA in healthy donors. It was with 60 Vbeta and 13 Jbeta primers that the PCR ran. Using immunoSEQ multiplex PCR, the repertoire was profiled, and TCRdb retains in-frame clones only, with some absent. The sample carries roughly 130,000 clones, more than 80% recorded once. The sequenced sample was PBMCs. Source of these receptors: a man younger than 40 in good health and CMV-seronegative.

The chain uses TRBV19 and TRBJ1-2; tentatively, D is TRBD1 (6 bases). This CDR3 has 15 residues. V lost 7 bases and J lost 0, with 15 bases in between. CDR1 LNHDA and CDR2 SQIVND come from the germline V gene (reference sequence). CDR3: CASILGTRTNYGYTF. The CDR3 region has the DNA TGTGCCAGTATCCTCGGGACAAGGACTAACTATGGCTACACCTTC.

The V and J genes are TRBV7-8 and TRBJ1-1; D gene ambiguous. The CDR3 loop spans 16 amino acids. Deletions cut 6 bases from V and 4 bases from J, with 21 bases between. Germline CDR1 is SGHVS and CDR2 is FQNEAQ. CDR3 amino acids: CASRQYSEGLGTEAFF. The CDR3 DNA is TGTGCCAGCAGGCAATATTCCGAGGGCCTGGGCACTGAAGCTTTCTTT.

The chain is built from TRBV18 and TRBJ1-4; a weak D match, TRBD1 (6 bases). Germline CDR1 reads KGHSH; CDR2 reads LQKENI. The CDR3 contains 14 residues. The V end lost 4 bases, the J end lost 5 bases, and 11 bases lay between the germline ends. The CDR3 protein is CASSRTEGNEKLFF. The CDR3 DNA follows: TGTGCCAGCTCACGGACAGAAGGGAATGAAAAACTGTTTTTT.

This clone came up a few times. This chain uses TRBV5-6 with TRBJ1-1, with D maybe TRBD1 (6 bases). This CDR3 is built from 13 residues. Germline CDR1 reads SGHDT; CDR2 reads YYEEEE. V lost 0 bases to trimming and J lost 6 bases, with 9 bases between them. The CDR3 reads CASSLAWGPEAFF. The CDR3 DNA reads TGTGCCAGCAGCTTGGCCTGGGGGCCTGAAGCTTTCTTT.

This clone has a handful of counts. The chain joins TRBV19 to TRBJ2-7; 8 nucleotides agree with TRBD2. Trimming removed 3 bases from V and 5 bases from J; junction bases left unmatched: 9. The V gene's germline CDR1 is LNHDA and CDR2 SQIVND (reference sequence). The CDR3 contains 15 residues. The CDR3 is CASSIGAGVRNEQYF. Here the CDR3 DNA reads TGTGCCAGTAGTATCGGAGCGGGAGTGAGGAACGAGCAGTACTTC.

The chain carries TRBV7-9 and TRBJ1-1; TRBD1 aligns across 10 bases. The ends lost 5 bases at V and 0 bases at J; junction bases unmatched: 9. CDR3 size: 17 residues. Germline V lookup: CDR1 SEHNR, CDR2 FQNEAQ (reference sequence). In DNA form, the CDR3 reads TGTGCCAGCAGCACTGGACAGGGGGGACAAGTGAACACTGAAGCTTTCTTT. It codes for CASSTGQGGQVNTEAFF.

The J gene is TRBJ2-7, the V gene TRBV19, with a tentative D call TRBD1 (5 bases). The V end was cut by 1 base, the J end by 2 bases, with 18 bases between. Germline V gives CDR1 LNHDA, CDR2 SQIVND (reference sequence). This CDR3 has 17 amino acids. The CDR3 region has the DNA TGTGCCAGTAGTATAGTGGCCCCGGACAACATCCCCTACGAGCAGTACTTC. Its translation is CASSIVAPDNIPYEQYF.

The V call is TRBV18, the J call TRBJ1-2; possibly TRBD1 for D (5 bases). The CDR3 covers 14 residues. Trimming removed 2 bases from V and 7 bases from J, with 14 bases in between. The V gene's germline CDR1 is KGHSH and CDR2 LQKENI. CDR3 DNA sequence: TGTGCCAGCTCACCAGGGGCTCAATCCCCTGGCTACACCTTC. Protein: CASSPGAQSPGYTF.

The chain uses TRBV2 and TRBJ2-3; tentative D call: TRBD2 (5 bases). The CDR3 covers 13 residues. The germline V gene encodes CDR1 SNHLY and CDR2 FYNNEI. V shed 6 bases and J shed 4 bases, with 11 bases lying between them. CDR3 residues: CASSLLRADTQYF. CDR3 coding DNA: TGTGCCAGCAGCCTGTTGAGGGCAGATACGCAGTATTTT.

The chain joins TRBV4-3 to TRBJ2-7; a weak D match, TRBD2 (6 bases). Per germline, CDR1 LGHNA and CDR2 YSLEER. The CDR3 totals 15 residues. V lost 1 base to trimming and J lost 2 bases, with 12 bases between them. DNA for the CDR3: TGCGCCAGCAGCCAAGGTGCGGGATTTACCTACGAGCAGTACTTC. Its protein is CASSQGAGFTYEQYF.

The CDR3 DNA reads TGTGCCAGTAGTTGGAGGGGTTACACTGAAGCTTTCTTT. The encoded protein is CASSWRGYTEAFF. The rearrangement links TRBV19 to TRBJ1-1; a possible D gene is TRBD1 (5 bases). This CDR3 spans 13 amino acids. CDR1 and CDR2 from the germline V gene are LNHDA and SQIVND (reference sequence). V dropped 5 bases and J dropped 3 bases, with 10 bases sitting between them.

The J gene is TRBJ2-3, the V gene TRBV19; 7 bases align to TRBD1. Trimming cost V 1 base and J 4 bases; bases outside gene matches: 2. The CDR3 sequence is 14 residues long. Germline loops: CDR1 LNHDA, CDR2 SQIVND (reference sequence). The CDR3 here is CASSIVRGPDTQYF. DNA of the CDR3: TGTGCCAGTAGTATAGTAAGGGGGCCAGATACGCAGTATTTT.

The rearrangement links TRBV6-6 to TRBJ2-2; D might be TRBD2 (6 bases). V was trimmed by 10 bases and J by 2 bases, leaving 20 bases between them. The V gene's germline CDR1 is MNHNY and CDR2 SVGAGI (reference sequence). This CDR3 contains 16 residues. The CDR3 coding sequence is TGTGCCATCCGGGACTCCCGGGGCAGAAACACCGGGGAGCTGTTTTTT. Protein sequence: CAIRDSRGRNTGELFF.

CDR3 DNA sequence: TGTGCCAGCAGTTTAGGGAGGGGTACTGAAGCTTTCTTT. Its translation is CASSLGRGTEAFF. The chain recombines TRBV27 with TRBJ1-1, with D possibly matching TRBD1 (5 bases). Trimming stripped 2 bases from V and 5 bases from J, with 9 bases between. CDR1 and CDR2 (germline): MNHEY, SMNVEV (reference sequence). The CDR3 extends over 13 amino acids.

Here the CDR3 reads CASRREAGGYNEQFF. For the CDR3, the DNA is TGTGCCAGCAGGCGGGAAGCGGGAGGATACAATGAGCAGTTCTTC. This chain joins TRBV6-1 and TRBJ2-1, with 9 bases that match TRBD2. V shed 6 bases and J 4 bases; nucleotides not matched to a gene: 7. The CDR3 is 15 amino acids. Germline CDR1 reads MNHNS; CDR2 reads SASEGT.

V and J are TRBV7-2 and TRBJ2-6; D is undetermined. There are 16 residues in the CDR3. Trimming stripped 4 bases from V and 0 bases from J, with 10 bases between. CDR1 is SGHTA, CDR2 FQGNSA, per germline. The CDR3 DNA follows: TGTGCCAGCAGCTCACCCCCAGGCTCTGGGGCCAACGTCCTGACTTTC. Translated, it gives CASSSPPGSGANVLTF.

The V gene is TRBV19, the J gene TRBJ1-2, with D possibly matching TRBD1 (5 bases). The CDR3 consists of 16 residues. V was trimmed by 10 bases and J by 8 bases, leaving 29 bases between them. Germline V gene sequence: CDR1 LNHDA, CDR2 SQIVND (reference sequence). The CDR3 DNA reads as TGTGCCACACTTCAACGGGGGGAGCCGGATCAAGGGGGCTACACCTTC. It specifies CATLQRGEPDQGGYTF.

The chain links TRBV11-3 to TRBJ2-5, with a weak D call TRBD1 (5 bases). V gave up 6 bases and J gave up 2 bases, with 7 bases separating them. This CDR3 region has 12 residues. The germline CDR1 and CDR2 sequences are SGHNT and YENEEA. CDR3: CASRRGQETQYF. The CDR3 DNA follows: TGTGCCAGCAGAAGGGGACAAGAGACCCAGTACTTC.

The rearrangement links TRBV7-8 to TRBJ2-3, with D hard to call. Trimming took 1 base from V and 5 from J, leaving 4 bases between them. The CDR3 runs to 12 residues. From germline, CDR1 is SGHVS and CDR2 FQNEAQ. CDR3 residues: CASSLVRDTQYF. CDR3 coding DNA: TGTGCCAGCAGCTTAGTTCGAGATACGCAGTATTTT.

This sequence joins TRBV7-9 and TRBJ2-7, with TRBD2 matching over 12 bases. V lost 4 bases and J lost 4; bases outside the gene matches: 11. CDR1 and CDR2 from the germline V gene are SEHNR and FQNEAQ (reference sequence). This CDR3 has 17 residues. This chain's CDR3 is CASSSQTSGSQTYEQYF. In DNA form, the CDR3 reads TGTGCCAGCAGCTCCCAGACTAGCGGGAGTCAAACATACGAGCAGTACTTC.

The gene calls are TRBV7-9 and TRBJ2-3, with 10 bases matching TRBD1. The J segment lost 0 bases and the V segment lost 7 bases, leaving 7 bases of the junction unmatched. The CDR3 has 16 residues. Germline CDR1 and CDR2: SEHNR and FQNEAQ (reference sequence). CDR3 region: CASNPGTGESTDTQYF. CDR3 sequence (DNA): TGTGCCAGCAACCCCGGGACAGGGGAGAGCACAGATACGCAGTATTTT.

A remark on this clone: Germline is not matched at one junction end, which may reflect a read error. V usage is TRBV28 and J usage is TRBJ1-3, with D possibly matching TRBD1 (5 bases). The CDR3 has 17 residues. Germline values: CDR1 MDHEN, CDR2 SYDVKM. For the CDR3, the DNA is TGTGCCAGCAGTTTAGGGGAGGGGATTTTCTCTGGAAGCACCATATATTTT. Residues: CASSLGEGIFSGSTIYF. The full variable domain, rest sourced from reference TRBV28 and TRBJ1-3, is DVKVTQSSRYLVKRTGEKVFLECVQDMDHENMFWYRQDPGLGLRLIYFSYDVKMKEKGDIPEGYSVSREKKERFSLILESASTNQTSMYLCASSLGEGIFSGSTIYFGEGSWLTVV.

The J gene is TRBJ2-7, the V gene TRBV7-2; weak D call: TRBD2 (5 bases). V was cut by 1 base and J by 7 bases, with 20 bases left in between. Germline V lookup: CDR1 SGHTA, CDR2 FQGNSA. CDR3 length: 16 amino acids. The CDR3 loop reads CASSLDIAGKVSEQYF. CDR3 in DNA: TGTGCCAGCAGCTTAGATATCGCGGGTAAGGTTTCTGAGCAGTACTTC.

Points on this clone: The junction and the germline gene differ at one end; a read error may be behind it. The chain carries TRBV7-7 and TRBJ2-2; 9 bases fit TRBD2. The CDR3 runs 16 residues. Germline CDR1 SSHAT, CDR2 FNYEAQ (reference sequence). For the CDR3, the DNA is TGTGCTAGCAGCCCCCTAGCGGGACCGAACACCGGGGAGCTGTTTTTT. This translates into CASSPLAGPNTGELFF.

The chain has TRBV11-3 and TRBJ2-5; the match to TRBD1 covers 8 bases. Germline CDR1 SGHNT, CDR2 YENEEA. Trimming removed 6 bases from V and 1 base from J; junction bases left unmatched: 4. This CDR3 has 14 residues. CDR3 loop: CASSYDRGQETQYF. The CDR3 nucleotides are TGTGCCAGCAGTTACGACAGGGGCCAAGAGACCCAGTACTTC.

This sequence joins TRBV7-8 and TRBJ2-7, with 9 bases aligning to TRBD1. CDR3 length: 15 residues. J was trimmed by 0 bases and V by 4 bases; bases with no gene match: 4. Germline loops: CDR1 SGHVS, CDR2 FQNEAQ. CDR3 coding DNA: TGTGCCAGCAGCTCAACGGGACAGGGCTCCTACGAGCAGTACTTC. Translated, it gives CASSSTGQGSYEQYF.

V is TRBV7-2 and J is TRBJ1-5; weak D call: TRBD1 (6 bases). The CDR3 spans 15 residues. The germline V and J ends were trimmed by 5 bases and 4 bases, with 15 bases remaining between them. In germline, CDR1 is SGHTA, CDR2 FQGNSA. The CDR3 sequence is CASSQQGLRNQPQHF. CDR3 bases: TGTGCCAGCAGCCAACAGGGTCTCAGGAATCAGCCCCAGCATTTT.